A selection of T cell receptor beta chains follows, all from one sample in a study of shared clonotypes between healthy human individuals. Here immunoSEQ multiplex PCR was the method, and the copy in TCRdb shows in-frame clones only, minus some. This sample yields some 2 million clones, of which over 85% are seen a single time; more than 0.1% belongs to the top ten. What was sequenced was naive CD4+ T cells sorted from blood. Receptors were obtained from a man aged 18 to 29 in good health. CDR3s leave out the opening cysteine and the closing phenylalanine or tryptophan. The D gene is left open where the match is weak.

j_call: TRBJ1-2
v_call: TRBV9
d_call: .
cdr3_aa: ASARGSFYGYT

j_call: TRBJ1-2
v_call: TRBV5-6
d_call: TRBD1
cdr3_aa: ASSFGQGAPRDGYT

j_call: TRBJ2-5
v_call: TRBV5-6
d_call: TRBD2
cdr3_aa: ASSHRGGGVVETQY

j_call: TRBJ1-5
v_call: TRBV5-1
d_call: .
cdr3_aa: ASSLGGVGQPQH

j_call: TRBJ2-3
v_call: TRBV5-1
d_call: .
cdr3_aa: ASSLGKFSREDTQY

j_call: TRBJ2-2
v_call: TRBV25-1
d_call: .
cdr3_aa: ASSDGSTGELF

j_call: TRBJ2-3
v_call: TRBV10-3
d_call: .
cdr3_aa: AISESRTATDTQY

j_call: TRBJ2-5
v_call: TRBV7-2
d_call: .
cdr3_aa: ASSLENDHEETQY

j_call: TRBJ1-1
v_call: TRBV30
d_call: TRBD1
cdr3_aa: AWSADRSTEAF

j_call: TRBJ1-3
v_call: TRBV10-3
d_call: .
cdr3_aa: AISDRGTGNTIY

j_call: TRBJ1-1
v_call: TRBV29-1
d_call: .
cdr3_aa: SVEKDVSTEAF

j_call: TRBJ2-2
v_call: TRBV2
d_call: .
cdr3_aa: ASSDVRANTGELF

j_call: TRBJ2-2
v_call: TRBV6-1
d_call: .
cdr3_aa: ASSEITQGIGELF

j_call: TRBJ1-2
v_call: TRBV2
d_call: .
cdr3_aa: ASSVSPYGYT

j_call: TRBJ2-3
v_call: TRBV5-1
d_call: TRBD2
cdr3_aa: ASSYGTTLSTDTQY

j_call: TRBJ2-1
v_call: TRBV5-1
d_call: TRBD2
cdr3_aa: ASSLRSGGANEQF

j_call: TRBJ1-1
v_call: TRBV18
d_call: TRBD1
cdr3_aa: ASSPPRTGVNTEAF

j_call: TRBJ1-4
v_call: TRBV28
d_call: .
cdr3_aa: ASSLLTATNEKLF

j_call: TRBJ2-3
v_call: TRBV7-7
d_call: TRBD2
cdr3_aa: ASSQGLATDTQY

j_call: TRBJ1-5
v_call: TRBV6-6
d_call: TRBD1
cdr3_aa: ASSFTLGQRNQPQH

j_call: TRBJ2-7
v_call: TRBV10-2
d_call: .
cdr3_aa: ASRLAVSSYEQY

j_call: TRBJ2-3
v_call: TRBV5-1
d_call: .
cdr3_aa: ASSLTSTSDTQY

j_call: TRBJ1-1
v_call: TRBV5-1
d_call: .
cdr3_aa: ASSEPLNTEAF

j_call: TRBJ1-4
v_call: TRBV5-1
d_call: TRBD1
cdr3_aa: ASSYLTGALGELF

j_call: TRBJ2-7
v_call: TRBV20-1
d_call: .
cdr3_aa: SARATYEQY

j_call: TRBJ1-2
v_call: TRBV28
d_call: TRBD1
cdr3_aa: ASSSNPTGAWGYT

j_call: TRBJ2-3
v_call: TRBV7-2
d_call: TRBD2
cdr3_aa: ASSLVLPSGGPTDTQY

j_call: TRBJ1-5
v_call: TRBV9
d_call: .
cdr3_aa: ASSGTGSQPQH

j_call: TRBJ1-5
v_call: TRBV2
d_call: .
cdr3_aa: ASRDRDGSNQPQH

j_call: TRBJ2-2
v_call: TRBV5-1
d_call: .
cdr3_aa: ASSLDSLYKNTGELF

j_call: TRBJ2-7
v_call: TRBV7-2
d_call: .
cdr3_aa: ASSLKAGAYEQY

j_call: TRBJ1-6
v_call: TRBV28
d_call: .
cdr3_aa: ASGGKSSYNSPLH

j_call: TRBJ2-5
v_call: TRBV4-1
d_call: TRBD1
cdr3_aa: ASRPGQGAIGTETQY

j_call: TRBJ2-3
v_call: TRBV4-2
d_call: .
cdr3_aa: ASSQRMGDTQY

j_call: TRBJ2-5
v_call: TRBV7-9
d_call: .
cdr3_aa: ASSLLSGLEETQY

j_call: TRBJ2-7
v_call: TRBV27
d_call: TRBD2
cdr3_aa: ASSFGGGVGLAGHSYEQY

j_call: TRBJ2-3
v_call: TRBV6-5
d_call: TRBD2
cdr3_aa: ASRNAGGPADTQY

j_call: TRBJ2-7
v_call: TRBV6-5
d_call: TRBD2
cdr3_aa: ASSYSIRTSGNEQY

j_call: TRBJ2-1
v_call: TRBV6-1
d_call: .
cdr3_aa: ASNPQWDLYNEQF

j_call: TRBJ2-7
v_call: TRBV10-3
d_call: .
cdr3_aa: AISPRGTDPYEQY

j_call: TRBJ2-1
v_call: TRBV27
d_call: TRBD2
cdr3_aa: ASSLSSGRAREQF

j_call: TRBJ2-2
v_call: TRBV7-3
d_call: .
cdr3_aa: ASSLRLALNTGELF

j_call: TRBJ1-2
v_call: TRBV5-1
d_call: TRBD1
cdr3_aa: ASSLGQGFNYGYT

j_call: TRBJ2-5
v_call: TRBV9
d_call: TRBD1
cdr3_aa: ASSETQGTETQY

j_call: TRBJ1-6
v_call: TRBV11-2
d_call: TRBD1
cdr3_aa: ASSLDPTGGFSPLH